This T cell receptor beta chain was documented in a study of Ad26.COV2.S vaccination and SARS-CoV-2 variants. Study-wide results and caveats: Vaccine recipients posted higher spike-specific TCR breadth than their placebo counterparts.

For this clone: Its antigen remains unknown.

V lost 3 bases to trimming and J lost 8 bases; unmatched junction nucleotides: 16. Germline lookup yields CDR1 MNHEY and CDR2 SMNVEV (reference sequence). The CDR3 length is 17 residues. Specified treatment: around 19 received Ad26.COV2.S at low or high dose, single or two shots; 5 received placebo; per-sample allocation not given. Specimen acquisition occurred on day 63 following the initial vaccine or placebo injection. Clones were sequenced by immunoSEQ multiplex PCR, and TCRdb holds only the in-frame ones, with some missing. The table lists nearly 400,000 clones, around nine tenths of them singletons.

The chain joins TRBV27 to TRBJ2-1; TRBD1 aligns across 7 bases. The input for sequencing was peripheral blood, taken in a trial of Ad26.COV2.S vaccine versus placebo. The sequence derives from a person between 18 and 60 years old who received the Ad26.COV2.S COVID-19 vaccine or a placebo. CDR3 in DNA: TGTGCCAGCAGTTTCCGTGACAGGGATGTATCGAATTATGAGCAGTTCTTC. This gives the protein CASSFRDRDVSNYEQFF.